This record looks at one T cell receptor (beta chain) sequence and its context. The entry originates in a study of cytotoxic CD8 clonotypes in ibrutinib-treated CLL. At the level of the study: Across the patients, about a dozen were relapsed/refractory, approximately 15 treatment-naive and 17 to 18 IGHV unmutated. Each sample contained, on average, roughly 280,000 productive templates and 80,000 to 95,000 productive rearrangements.

Deletions cut 0 bases from V and 5 bases from J, with 8 bases between. Germline loops: CDR1 SGDLS, CDR2 YYNGEE. The CDR3 length is 14 residues. The data were produced by immunoSEQ multiplex PCR, yet TCRdb's version contains in-frame clones alone and is incomplete. Here the sample spans 50,000 to 60,000 clones, around 78% being singletons. The sequence derives from a human donor with chronic lymphocytic leukemia. This chain joins TRBV9 and TRBJ2-2; D not certain. The sample was PBMCs, taken after 24 months of ibrutinib treatment. CDR3 loop: CASSVGVGTGELFF. In DNA, the CDR3 is TGTGCCAGCAGCGTAGGTGTGGGGACCGGGGAGCTGTTTTTT.